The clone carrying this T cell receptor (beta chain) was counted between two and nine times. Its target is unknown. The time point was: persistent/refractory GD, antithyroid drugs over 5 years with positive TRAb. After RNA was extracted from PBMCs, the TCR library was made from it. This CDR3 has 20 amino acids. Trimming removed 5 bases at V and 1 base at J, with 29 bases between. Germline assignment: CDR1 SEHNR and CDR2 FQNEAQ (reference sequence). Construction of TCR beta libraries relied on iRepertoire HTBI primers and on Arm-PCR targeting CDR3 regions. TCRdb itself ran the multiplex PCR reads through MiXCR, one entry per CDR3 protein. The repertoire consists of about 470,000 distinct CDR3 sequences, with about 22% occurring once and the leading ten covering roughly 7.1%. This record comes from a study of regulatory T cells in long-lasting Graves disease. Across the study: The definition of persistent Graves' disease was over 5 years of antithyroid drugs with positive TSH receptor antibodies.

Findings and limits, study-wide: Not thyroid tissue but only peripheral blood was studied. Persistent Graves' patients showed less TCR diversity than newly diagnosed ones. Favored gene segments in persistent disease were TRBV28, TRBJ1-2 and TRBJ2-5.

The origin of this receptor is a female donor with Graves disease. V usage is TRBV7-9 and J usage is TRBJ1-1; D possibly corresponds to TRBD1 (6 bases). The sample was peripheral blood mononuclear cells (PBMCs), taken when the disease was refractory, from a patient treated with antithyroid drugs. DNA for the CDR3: TGTGCCAGCAGCCGAGGGGAGATCGTAATAAGGGGGGTTGCGAACACTGAAGCTTTCTTT. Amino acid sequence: CASSRGEIVIRGVANTEAFF.